This T cell receptor beta chain was sequenced in a study of T cell changes during pregnancy in multiple sclerosis. Produced via immunoSEQ multiplex PCR; TCRdb's table is partial and in-frame only. The repertoire holds 40,000 or so clones, with roughly 88% as singletons. Per the germline V gene, CDR1 is GTSNPN and CDR2 is SVGIG (reference sequence). V lost 4 bases to trimming and J lost 1 base, with 11 bases between them. This CDR3 has 14 residues. The sequence came from a female donor with multiple sclerosis, enrolled in a pregnancy study. Sequenced material: CD8+ T cells from peripheral blood mononuclear cells, taken in the first trimester of pregnancy. The rearrangement uses TRBV30 and TRBJ2-1, with D perhaps matching TRBD1 (5 bases). The DNA of the CDR3 is TGTGCCTGGATCCCAGGACAATCCTACAATGAGCAGTTCTTC. This encodes CAWIPGQSYNEQFF.